The 9 T cell receptor beta chains listed next were all sequenced from one sample in a study of T cell responses to AZD1222 COVID-19 vaccine. Generated by immunoSEQ multiplex PCR, the TCRdb table keeps only in-frame clones and is missing some. The profile shows around 170,000 clones, around 90% of them singletons. The sample was peripheral blood, taken 28 days after the second AZD1222 dose. These receptors all come from an adult who received the AZD1222 COVID-19 vaccine.

This clone is a singleton in its sample. V gene TRBV19 combines with J gene TRBJ1-3, with D perhaps matching TRBD1 (5 bases). CDR3 length: 15 amino acids. CDR1 is LNHDA and CDR2 is SQIVND in the germline V gene (reference sequence). V lost 3 bases to trimming and J lost 1 base, with 10 bases between them. Here the CDR3 reads CASSIPGPSGNTIYF. The CDR3 DNA reads as TGTGCCAGTAGTATTCCAGGGCCTTCTGGAAACACCATATATTTT.

This rearrangement joins TRBV28 to TRBJ1-6, with D perhaps TRBD1 (6 bases). This CDR3 is built from 14 residues. V shed 4 bases and J shed 10 bases, with 14 bases lying between them. CDR1 MDHEN and CDR2 SYDVKM come from the germline V gene. This chain's CDR3 is CASSSSGAESPLHF. DNA of the CDR3: TGTGCCAGCAGTTCATCAGGGGCTGAATCACCCCTCCACTTT.

The chain links TRBV11-2 to TRBJ2-4, with 15 bases matching TRBD2. This CDR3 spans 19 amino acids. After removal of 7 bases from V and 2 bases from J, the junction contained 12 bases not matched to a gene. Per the germline V gene, CDR1 is SGHAT and CDR2 is FQNNGV. CDR3 region: CASTPPGLAGGHPKNIQYF. For the CDR3, the DNA is TGTGCCAGCACCCCACCCGGACTAGCGGGGGGGCACCCCAAAAACATTCAGTACTTC.

V and J are TRBV7-3 and TRBJ1-1, with D tentatively TRBD1 (6 bases). Trimming took 5 bases from V and 6 from J, leaving 16 bases between them. The CDR3 totals 14 residues. Germline CDR1 reads SGHTA; CDR2 reads FQGTGA. CDR3 DNA: TGTGCCAGCAGCAAAGGTACAGGGTTGCCTGAAGCTTTCTTT. It specifies CASSKGTGLPEAFF.

The rearrangement links TRBV7-2 to TRBJ2-5; TRBD2 agrees at 14 bases. The germline gives CDR1 SGHTA, CDR2 FQGNSA. The CDR3 is 15 amino acids. The trim removed 4 bases at V and 4 bases at J, leaving 2 bases unmatched. The CDR3 loop is CASSSTSGGAETQYF. As DNA, the CDR3 is TGTGCCAGCAGCTCGACTAGCGGGGGGGCAGAGACCCAGTACTTC.

CDR3 sequence (DNA): TGCGCCAGCAGCTTGGATTCCCCGACAGGCGAAAAACTGTTTTTT. Its translation is CASSLDSPTGEKLFF. The chain combines TRBV5-1 with TRBJ1-4, with a possible D match to TRBD1 (6 bases). The CDR3 extends over 15 amino acids. V dropped 0 bases and J dropped 8 bases, with 14 bases sitting between them. Germline CDR1 and CDR2: SGHRS and YFSETQ.

V usage is TRBV4-3 and J usage is TRBJ1-3; D remains unclear. This CDR3 region has 16 residues. The V gene lost 0 bases and the J gene lost 0 bases, with 9 bases spanning the gap. Germline V lookup: CDR1 LGHNA, CDR2 YSLEER. In DNA, the CDR3 is TGCGCCAGCAGCCAAGAACCAGTTCCCTCTGGAAACACCATATATTTT. Protein: CASSQEPVPSGNTIYF.

V is TRBV4-2 and J is TRBJ2-1; TRBD2 aligns across 15 bases. Germline CDR1 and CDR2: LGHNA and YNFKEQ. V shed 2 bases and J 0 bases; nucleotides not matched to a gene: 14. This CDR3 is 22 amino acids long. The CDR3 coding sequence is TGTGCCAGCAGCCAACGCCCCCTCACCGGGACTAGCGGGAGGAACTCCTACAATGAGCAGTTCTTC. Protein: CASSQRPLTGTSGRNSYNEQFF.

This clone was detected a few times. CDR3 residues: CASSPDGDSNQPQHF. The CDR3 DNA follows: TGTGCCAGCAGCCCGGACGGTGATAGCAATCAGCCCCAGCATTTT. The chain couples TRBV16 to TRBJ1-5; unclear D gene. The CDR3 runs to 15 residues. CDR1 and CDR2 (germline): KGHSY, FQNENV. V was pared by 4 bases and J by 0 bases, with 10 bases between.